Sequencing of this TCR beta chain was carried out in a study of blood T cell repertoires in COVID-19. Trimming cost V 4 bases and J 7 bases, with 16 bases left between them. The CDR3 spans 15 residues. The germline CDR1 and CDR2 sequences are SNHLY and FYNNEI. The authors' processing: Reference gene primer amplification gave estimated nucleated cell counts. Using immunoSEQ multiplex PCR, the repertoire was profiled, and TCRdb retains in-frame clones only, with some absent. For V, J and clone size, that table is used; D and trimming come from the DNA. The sample holds some 180,000 clones, approximately 83% seen once.

Sequenced: peripheral blood. This TCR was sampled from a woman aged 40 to 50 with COVID-19, enrolled during active disease. This chain links TRBV2 with TRBJ1-4; TRBD1 might be the D (5 bases). The CDR3, as DNA: TGTGCCAGCAGTGTGGGGCAGGCTTTGAGTGAAAAACTGTTTTTT. Protein: CASSVGQALSEKLFF. Looking up the rest from reference TRBV2 and TRBJ1-4 gives the full variable domain: EPEVTQTPSHQVTQMGQEVILRCVPISNHLYFYWYRQILGQKVEFLVSFYNNEISEKSEIFDDQFSVERPDGSNFTLKIRSTKLEDSAMYFCASSVGQALSEKLFFGSGTQLSVL.